This T cell receptor beta chain is from a study of breast tumors, draining lymph nodes, adjacent tissues. This CDR3 region has 15 residues. V lost 5 bases, J lost 2 bases, and 7 bases stayed unmatched. CDR1 and CDR2 (germline): SEHNR, FQNEAQ (reference sequence). TCRdb fed the multiplex PCR reads into MiXCR, producing one record per CDR3 protein. The data hold approximately 52,000 distinct CDR3 sequences, with under 55% observed a single time. This clonotype was counted many times. The sample taken for sequencing was breast tumor tissue. V gene TRBV7-9 combines with J gene TRBJ2-5; 8 bases align to TRBD2. This receptor was identified in a female donor with breast cancer. Some clones in this sample may be carry-over from other donors' samples. The CDR3 reads CASSLGGGIQETQYF. DNA for the CDR3: TGTGCCAGCAGCCTAGGCGGGGGGATACAAGAGACCCAGTACTTC.